This T cell receptor (beta chain) was found in a study of low-dose radiotherapy and immunotherapy resistance in tumors. Study at large: Members of Cohort 1 were treated with 0.5 Gy per fraction every 2 weeks. The prescribed total PTV dose was 6.5 Gy. While receiving nivolumab 240 mg every two weeks, patients also received ipilimumab 1 mg/kg every six weeks, both intravenously. Daily oral aspirin at 300 mg began on cycle 1 day 1 and lasted four cycles.

Covering alpha and beta chains, TRAV- and TRBV-specific primers were used for the first-strand cDNA. The TCRs were subjected to amplification over approximately 19 PCR cycles employing a constant-region primer in conjunction with a V-primer adapter. TCRdb passed the reads through MiXCR, listing each CDR3 protein once. The table lists tens of thousands of distinct CDR3 sequences, about 17% of them singletons, with approximately 1.3% in the top ten. Regarding time point: after trial treatment. Treatment indicated: LDRT plus nivolumab, ipilimumab, low-dose cyclophosphamide and aspirin (RACIN trial). Donors were dosed with nivolumab and ipilimumab; they also received aspirin, low-dose cyclophosphamide and low-dose radiotherapy. The V and J ends lost 2 bases and 6 bases respectively, with 11 bases between them. The CDR3 contains 13 residues. Germline CDR1 is DFQATT and CDR2 is SNEGSKA (reference sequence).

Sequencing used PBMCs, obtained after low-dose radiotherapy plus immunotherapy. The TCR comes from a male donor with prostate cancer. J is TRBJ2-1 and V is TRBV20-1; D might be TRBD2 (5 bases). CDR3 coding DNA: TGCAGTGCTAGACCCAGCGGAGCCAATGAGCAGTTCTTC. The encoded protein is CSARPSGANEQFF.